These 18 T cell receptor beta chains came from one sample sequenced in a study of T-cell memory formation after mild COVID-19. TCRdb re-derived calls from the 5' RACE reads in MiXCR, one entry per CDR3 protein. The sample records 170,000 or so distinct CDR3 sequences, 20% to 25% being singletons. The sequenced material came from PBMCs or a T cell subset sorted from them (not recorded which). All receptors derive from an adult woman who had mild COVID-19 (a few samples of this study predate the infection). Cell type and time point are not known.

This clonotype has only a few counts. The chain recombines TRBV4-2 with TRBJ2-7; tentatively, D is TRBD1 (6 bases). Looked up from germline, CDR1 is LGHNA and CDR2 is YNFKEQ. Trimming took 0 bases from V and 2 from J, leaving 14 bases between them. The CDR3 runs to 16 residues. Written as DNA, the CDR3 is TGTGCCAGCAGCCAAGACCCCGGGACACGCGCCTACGAGCAGTACTTC. Protein product: CASSQDPGTRAYEQYF.

The chain has TRBV5-5 and TRBJ2-7; D remains ambiguous. The germline gives CDR1 SGHKS, CDR2 YYEKEE (reference sequence). Trimming removed 4 bases at V and 3 bases at J, with 5 bases between. The CDR3 has 11 amino acids. CDR3 coding DNA: TGTGCCAGCAGCCATTACTACGAGCAGTACTTC. This codes for CASSHYYEQYF. Using reference TRBV5-5 and TRBJ2-7 for the parts outside the CDR3, the full variable domain is DAGVTQSPTHLIKTRGQQVTLRCSPISGHKSVSWYQQVLGQGPQFIFQYYEKEERGRGNFPDRFSARQFPNYSSELNVNALLLGDSALYLCASSHYYEQYFGPGTRLTVT.

The J gene is TRBJ1-1, the V gene TRBV2, with TRBD1 as a possible D gene (6 bases). This CDR3 region has 18 residues. Between the trimmed V and J ends, which lost 6 bases and 4 bases, there was a span of 27 bases. Germline V gives CDR1 SNHLY, CDR2 FYNNEI. The CDR3 loop reads CASSGSKHQGRLTTEAFF. The CDR3 nucleotides are TGTGCCAGCAGCGGAAGCAAGCACCAGGGGCGGCTAACCACTGAAGCTTTCTTT.

The chain is built from TRBV24-1 and TRBJ2-6; tentative D call: TRBD2 (5 bases). The CDR3 is made up of 14 amino acids. The germline V gene has CDR1 KGHDR and CDR2 SFDVKD. V dropped 10 bases and J dropped 3 bases, with 12 bases sitting between them. Here the CDR3 DNA reads TGTGCCACTGCATACGGGGTTGGGGCCAACGTCCTGACTTTC. Protein product: CATAYGVGANVLTF.

This clonotype was recorded a few times. The rearrangement uses TRBV5-6 and TRBJ1-2, with TRBD1 matching 7 bases. The ends lost 7 bases at V and 11 bases at J; junction bases unmatched: 11. This CDR3 is 12 amino acids long. The V gene's germline CDR1 is SGHDT and CDR2 YYEEEE. CDR3 nucleotides: TGTGCCAGCGAGGGCAGGGGGACCGTGTACACCTTC. Its translation: CASEGRGTVYTF.

Only a few counts were recorded for this clonotype. This chain uses TRBV6-6 with TRBJ2-6, with 11 nucleotides matching TRBD2. Germline V gives CDR1 MNHNY, CDR2 SVGAGI (reference sequence). The CDR3 runs to 18 residues. Trimming cost V 5 bases and J 0 bases; bases outside gene matches: 6. The CDR3 nucleotides read TGTGCCAGCAGTCCCGGACTAGCGGGCCCCTCTGGGGCCAACGTCCTGACTTTC. Its translation: CASSPGLAGPSGANVLTF.

This chain links TRBV7-8 with TRBJ2-3, with 10 bases lining up with TRBD2. The CDR3 consists of 18 residues. Germline V gives CDR1 SGHVS, CDR2 FQNEAQ. Losses at the gene ends were 5 bases for V and 1 base for J; bases not matched to a gene: 12. The chain's CDR3 is CASSPGLAGVRGTDTQYF. The CDR3 coding sequence is TGTGCCAGCAGCCCCGGGCTAGCGGGAGTTCGGGGCACAGATACGCAGTATTTT.

V and J are TRBV4-1 and TRBJ2-2, with 8 nucleotides matching TRBD1. The V gene's germline CDR1 is MGHRA and CDR2 YSYEKL. The CDR3 runs to 15 residues. The V and J ends lost 6 bases and 1 base, in that order; junction bases with no gene match: 4. DNA of the CDR3: TGCGCCAGCAGGACCGGGACAGGGAACACCGGGGAGCTGTTTTTT. Residues: CASRTGTGNTGELFF.

This clonotype was detected a few times. The rearrangement joins TRBV15 to TRBJ2-7; 9 bases agree with TRBD1. V lost 2 bases to trimming and J lost 3 bases; unmatched junction nucleotides: 11. This CDR3 is built from 17 residues. CDR1 LNHNV and CDR2 YYDKDF come from the germline V gene (reference sequence). In DNA form, the CDR3 reads TGTGCCACCAGCAGACATCCCCGGGACAGGGCTCTCTACGAGCAGTACTTC. This translates into CATSRHPRDRALYEQYF. Complete variable domain (other parts from reference TRBV15 and TRBJ2-7): DAMVIQNPRYQVTQFGKPVTLSCSQTLNHNVMYWYQQKSSQAPKLLFHYYDKDFNNEADTPDNFQSRRPNTSFCFLDIRSPGLGDTAMYLCATSRHPRDRALYEQYFGPGTRLTVT.

The genes are TRBV15 and TRBJ1-6; 10 positions match TRBD1. Germline CDR1 LNHNV, CDR2 YYDKDF (reference sequence). This CDR3 contains 15 residues. The trim removed 5 bases at V and 9 bases at J, leaving 7 bases unmatched. CDR3 nucleotides: TGTGCCACCAGCGACGCGACAGGGGGCGGTTCACCCCTCCACTTT. Translated: CATSDATGGGSPLHF. The full variable domain, rest sourced from reference TRBV15 and TRBJ1-6, is DAMVIQNPRYQVTQFGKPVTLSCSQTLNHNVMYWYQQKSSQAPKLLFHYYDKDFNNEADTPDNFQSRRPNTSFCFLDIRSPGLGDTAMYLCATSDATGGGSPLHFGNGTRLTVT.

The chain combines TRBV7-9 with TRBJ2-1; the match to TRBD2 covers 10 bases. J lost 9 bases, V lost 4 bases, and 9 bases had no gene match. There are 15 residues in the CDR3. Germline-derived CDR1 and CDR2 are SEHNR and FQNEAQ (reference sequence). For the CDR3, the DNA is TGTGCCAGCAGCTCCGGACTAGCGGTGGGCAGTGAGCAGTTCTTC. Its protein is CASSSGLAVGSEQFF.

The rearrangement uses TRBV12-3 or TRBV12-4 and TRBJ1-2; D uncertain. The CDR3 sequence is 14 residues long. Trimming pared 3 bases from V and 5 bases from J, leaving 13 bases between. Here the CDR3 DNA reads TGTGCCAGCAGTTTTCGGGGAAACCCATATGGCTACACCTTC. It specifies CASSFRGNPYGYTF.

This clonotype was detected a few times. The rearrangement joins TRBV5-5 to TRBJ2-7; 9 positions agree with TRBD2. This CDR3 has 16 residues. Germline values: CDR1 SGHKS, CDR2 YYEKEE (reference sequence). J lost 3 bases, V lost 0 bases, and 7 bases had no gene match. This CDR3 is CASSLERSSGIYEQYF. The DNA of the CDR3 is TGTGCCAGCAGCTTGGAACGCTCTAGCGGGATCTACGAGCAGTACTTC. Full variable domain (missing parts from reference TRBV5-5 and TRBJ2-7): DAGVTQSPTHLIKTRGQQVTLRCSPISGHKSVSWYQQVLGQGPQFIFQYYEKEERGRGNFPDRFSARQFPNYSSELNVNALLLGDSALYLCASSLERSSGIYEQYFGPGTRLTVT.

In its sample, this clonotype was seen a few times. This chain joins TRBV29-1 and TRBJ1-1, with 8 bases that match TRBD1. The CDR3 sequence is 18 residues long. V dropped 5 bases and J dropped 5; count of bases not matched to a gene: 22. Germline V gene lookup returns CDR1 SQVTM and CDR2 ANQGSEA. CDR3 sequence (DNA): TGCAGCGTTCAGGGGGTGACAGGGGAGACGACCGTCGCAACTGAAGCTTTCTTT. Translated, it gives CSVQGVTGETTVATEAFF.

This clonotype was seen only a few times. The chain combines TRBV5-1 with TRBJ2-1, with D possibly TRBD1 on 6 matching bases. Trimming removed 4 bases at V and 12 bases at J, with 11 bases between. Germline-derived CDR1 and CDR2 are SGHRS and YFSETQ. The CDR3 loop spans 11 amino acids. The CDR3 nucleotides are TGCGCCAGCAGCGGGGAGACAGGGCAGTTCTTC. Encoded protein: CASSGETGQFF.

The chain combines TRBV29-1 with TRBJ2-2, with 9 bases lining up with TRBD1. V shed 5 bases, J shed 1 base, and the junction held 2 bases outside the gene matches. Germline-derived CDR1 and CDR2 are SQVTM and ANQGSEA. The CDR3 sequence is 14 residues long. CDR3 sequence: CSVSGQGNTGELFF. The CDR3 region has the DNA TGCAGCGTTTCGGGACAGGGGAACACCGGGGAGCTGTTTTTT.

This clonotype was detected only a few times. J is TRBJ2-3 and V is TRBV4-1; D is perhaps TRBD1 (6 bases). Trimming took off 3 bases at V and 1 base at J, with 11 bases between the two ends. The CDR3 contains 15 residues. Germline V gives CDR1 MGHRA, CDR2 YSYEKL. CDR3 bases: TGCGCCAGCAGCCACTCCCACAGGGGCACAGATACGCAGTATTTT. It encodes CASSHSHRGTDTQYF.

This clonotype was detected only a few times. The rearrangement joins TRBV7-9 to TRBJ2-1, with TRBD1 matching over 8 bases. J lost 3 bases, V lost 4 bases, and 5 bases had no gene match. Germline V gene data show CDR1 as SEHNR and CDR2 as FQNEAQ (reference sequence). There are 15 residues in the CDR3. The CDR3 is CASSSLTGDYNEQFF. CDR3 coding DNA: TGTGCCAGCAGCTCCCTGACAGGGGACTACAATGAGCAGTTCTTC. Together with reference TRBV7-9 and TRBJ2-1, the CDR3 gives the full variable domain: DTGVSQNPRHKITKRGQNVTFRCDPISEHNRLYWYRQTLGQGPEFLTYFQNEAQLEKSRLLSDRFSAERPKGSFSTLEIQRTEQGDSAMYLCASSSLTGDYNEQFFGPGTRLTVL.